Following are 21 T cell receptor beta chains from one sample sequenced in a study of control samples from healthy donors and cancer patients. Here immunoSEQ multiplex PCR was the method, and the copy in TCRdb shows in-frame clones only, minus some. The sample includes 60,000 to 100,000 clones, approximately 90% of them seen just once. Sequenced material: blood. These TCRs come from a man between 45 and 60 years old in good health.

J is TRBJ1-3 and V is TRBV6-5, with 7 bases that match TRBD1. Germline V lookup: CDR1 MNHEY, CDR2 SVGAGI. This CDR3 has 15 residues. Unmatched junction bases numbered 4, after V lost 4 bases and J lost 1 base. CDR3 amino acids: CASSSPGGSGNTIYF. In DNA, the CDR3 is TGTGCCAGCAGTTCCCCAGGGGGGTCTGGAAACACCATATATTTT.

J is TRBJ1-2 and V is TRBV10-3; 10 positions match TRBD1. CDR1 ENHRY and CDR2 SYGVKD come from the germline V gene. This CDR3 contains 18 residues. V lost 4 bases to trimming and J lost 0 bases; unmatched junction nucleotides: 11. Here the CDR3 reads CAISGTGGGPPSNYGYTF. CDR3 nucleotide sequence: TGTGCCATCAGTGGGACAGGGGGGGGCCCGCCTTCTAACTATGGCTACACCTTC.

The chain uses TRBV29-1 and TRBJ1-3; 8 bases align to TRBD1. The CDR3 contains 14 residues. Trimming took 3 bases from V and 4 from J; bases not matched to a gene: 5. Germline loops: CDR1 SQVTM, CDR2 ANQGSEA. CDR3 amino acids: CSVDQGARGNTIYF. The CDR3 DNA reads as TGCAGCGTTGATCAGGGGGCAAGGGGAAACACCATATATTTT.

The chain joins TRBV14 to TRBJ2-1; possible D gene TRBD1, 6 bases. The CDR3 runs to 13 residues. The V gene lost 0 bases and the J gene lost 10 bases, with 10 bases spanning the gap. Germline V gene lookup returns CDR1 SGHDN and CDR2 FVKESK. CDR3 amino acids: CASSQDRGREQFF. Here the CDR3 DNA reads TGTGCCAGCAGCCAAGACAGGGGACGCGAGCAGTTCTTC.

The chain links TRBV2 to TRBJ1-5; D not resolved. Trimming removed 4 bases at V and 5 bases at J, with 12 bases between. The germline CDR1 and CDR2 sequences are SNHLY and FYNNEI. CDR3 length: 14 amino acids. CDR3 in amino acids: CASSGPRRDQPQHF. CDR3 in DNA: TGTGCCAGCAGTGGCCCTAGGCGGGATCAGCCCCAGCATTTT. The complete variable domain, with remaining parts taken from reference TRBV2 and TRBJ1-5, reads EPEVTQTPSHQVTQMGQEVILRCVPISNHLYFYWYRQILGQKVEFLVSFYNNEISEKSEIFDDQFSVERPDGSNFTLKIRSTKLEDSAMYFCASSGPRRDQPQHFGDGTRLSIL.

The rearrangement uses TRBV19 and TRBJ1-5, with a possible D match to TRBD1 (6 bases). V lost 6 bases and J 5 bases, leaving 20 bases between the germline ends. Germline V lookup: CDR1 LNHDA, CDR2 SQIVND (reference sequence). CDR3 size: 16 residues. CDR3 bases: TGTGCCAGTAGCAATCAGGGGCGTCTCGGGGATCAGCCCCAGCATTTT. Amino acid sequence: CASSNQGRLGDQPQHF.

The CDR3 loop is CASTQNSRDNSPLHF. The CDR3 DNA is TGTGCCAGCACCCAGAACTCCCGGGATAATTCACCCCTCCACTTT. The chain is built from TRBV6-6 and TRBJ1-6; D gene uncertain. The CDR3 is made up of 15 amino acids. Trimming took 7 bases from V and 5 from J, leaving 15 bases between them. Germline V gives CDR1 MNHNY, CDR2 SVGAGI (reference sequence).

The CDR3 DNA reads TGCGCCAGCAGCTCTGGAGCCGGACCAACTAATGAAAAACTGTTTTTT. This sequence encodes CASSSGAGPTNEKLFF. V and J are TRBV5-1 and TRBJ1-4; D not certain. This CDR3 spans 16 amino acids. V dropped 3 bases and J dropped 0 bases, with 12 bases sitting between them. CDR1 is SGHRS, CDR2 YFSETQ, per germline. The full variable domain, its missing parts supplied by reference TRBV5-1 and TRBJ1-4, is KAGVTQTPRYLIKTRGQQVTLSCSPISGHRSVSWYQQTPGQGLQFLFEYFSETQRNKGNFPGRFSGRQFSNSRSEMNVSTLELGDSALYLCASSSGAGPTNEKLFFGSGTQLSVL.

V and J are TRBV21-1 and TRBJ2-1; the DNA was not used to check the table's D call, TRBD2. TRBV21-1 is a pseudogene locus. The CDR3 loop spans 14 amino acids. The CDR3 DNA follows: TGTGCCAGCAGCAAAGGATGGGGGGGCAATGAGCAGTTCTTC. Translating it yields CASSKGWGGNEQFF.

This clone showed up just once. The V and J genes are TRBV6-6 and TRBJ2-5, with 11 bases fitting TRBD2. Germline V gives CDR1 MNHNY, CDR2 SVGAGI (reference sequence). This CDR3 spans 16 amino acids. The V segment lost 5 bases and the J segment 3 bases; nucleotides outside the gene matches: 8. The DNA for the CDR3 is TGTGCCAGCAGTAATCCGACTAGCGGGGCTGAAGAGACCCAGTACTTC. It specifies CASSNPTSGAEETQYF.

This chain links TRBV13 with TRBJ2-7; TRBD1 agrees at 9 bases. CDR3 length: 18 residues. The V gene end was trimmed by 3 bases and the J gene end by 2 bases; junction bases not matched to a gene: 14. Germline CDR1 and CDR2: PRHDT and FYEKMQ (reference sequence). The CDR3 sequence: CASSFPWDRDRKAYEQYF. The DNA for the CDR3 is TGTGCCAGCAGCTTCCCCTGGGACAGGGATCGAAAAGCCTACGAGCAGTACTTC. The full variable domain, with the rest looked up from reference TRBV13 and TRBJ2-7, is AAGVIQSPRHLIKEKRETATLKCYPIPRHDTVYWYQQGPGQDPQFLISFYEKMQSDKGSIPDRFSAQQFSDYHSELNMSSLELGDSALYFCASSFPWDRDRKAYEQYFGPGTRLTVT.

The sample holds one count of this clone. As DNA, the CDR3 is TGTGCCAGCAGTAGGGCCGGGGGGGAAGAGACCCAGTACTTC. Translating it yields CASSRAGGEETQYF. The chain couples TRBV7-9 to TRBJ2-5, with 8 bases lining up with TRBD2. J gave up 3 bases and V 6 bases, and 6 bases lay outside the gene matches. CDR3 length: 14 amino acids. The germline gives CDR1 SEHNR, CDR2 FQNEAQ (reference sequence).

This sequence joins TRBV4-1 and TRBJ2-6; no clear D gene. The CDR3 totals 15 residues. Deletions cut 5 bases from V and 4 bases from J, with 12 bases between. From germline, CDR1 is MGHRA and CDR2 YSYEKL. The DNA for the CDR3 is TGCGCCAGCAGCGCACCGGTCAGGGGGGCCAACGTCCTGACTTTC. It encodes CASSAPVRGANVLTF.

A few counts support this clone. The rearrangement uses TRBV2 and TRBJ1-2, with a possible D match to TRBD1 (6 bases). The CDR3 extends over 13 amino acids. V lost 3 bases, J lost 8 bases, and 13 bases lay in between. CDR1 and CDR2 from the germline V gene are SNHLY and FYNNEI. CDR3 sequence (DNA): TGTGCCAGCAGTGAGCAGGGGCGAGAAGGCTACACCTTC. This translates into CASSEQGREGYTF.

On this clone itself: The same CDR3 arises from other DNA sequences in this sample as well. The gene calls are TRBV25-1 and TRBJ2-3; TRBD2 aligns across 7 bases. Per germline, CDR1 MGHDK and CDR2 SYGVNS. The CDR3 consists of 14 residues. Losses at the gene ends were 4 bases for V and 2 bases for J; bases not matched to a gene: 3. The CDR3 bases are TGTGCCAGCAGTGGCGGGGGTTACACAGATACGCAGTATTTT. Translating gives CASSGGGYTDTQYF.

The CDR3 nucleotides are TGTGCCAGCAGTGAATCCGACGGGTCCGGCAGGGGGCTAGGCGAGCAGTACTTC. Encoded protein: CASSESDGSGRGLGEQYF. The chain employs TRBV6-1 and TRBJ2-7; 8 bases fit TRBD1. J was trimmed by 6 bases and V by 2 bases; bases with no gene match: 18. The CDR3 is 18 residues long. From germline, CDR1 is MNHNS and CDR2 SASEGT.

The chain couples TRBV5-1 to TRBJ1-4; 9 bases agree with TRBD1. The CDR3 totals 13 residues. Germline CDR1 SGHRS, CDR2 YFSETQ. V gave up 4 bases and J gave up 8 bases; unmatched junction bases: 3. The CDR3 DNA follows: TGCGCCAGCAGCACCGGGACAGGGGAAAAACTGTTTTTT. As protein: CASSTGTGEKLFF. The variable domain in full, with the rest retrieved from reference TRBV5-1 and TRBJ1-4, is KAGVTQTPRYLIKTRGQQVTLSCSPISGHRSVSWYQQTPGQGLQFLFEYFSETQRNKGNFPGRFSGRQFSNSRSEMNVSTLELGDSALYLCASSTGTGEKLFFGSGTQLSVL.

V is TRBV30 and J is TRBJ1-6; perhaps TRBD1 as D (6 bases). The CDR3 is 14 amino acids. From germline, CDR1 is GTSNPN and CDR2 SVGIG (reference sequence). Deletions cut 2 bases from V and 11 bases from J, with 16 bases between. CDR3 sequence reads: CAWSSTPRQAPLHF. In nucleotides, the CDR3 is TGTGCCTGGAGTTCTACCCCCCGACAGGCACCCCTCCACTTT.

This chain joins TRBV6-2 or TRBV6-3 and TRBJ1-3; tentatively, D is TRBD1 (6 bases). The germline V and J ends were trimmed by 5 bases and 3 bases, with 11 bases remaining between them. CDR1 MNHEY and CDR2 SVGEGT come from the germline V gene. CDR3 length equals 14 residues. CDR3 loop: CASSLQGLGNTIYF. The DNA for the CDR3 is TGTGCCAGCAGTCTACAGGGTCTTGGAAACACCATATATTTT.

Here the CDR3 DNA reads TGTGCCAGCAGCTTAGCTTTCAGCATGAACACTGAAGCTTTCTTT. It translates to CASSLAFSMNTEAFF. The chain carries TRBV7-8 and TRBJ1-1; D remains ambiguous. The germline V and J ends were trimmed by 0 bases and 0 bases, with 8 bases remaining between them. Germline lookup yields CDR1 SGHVS and CDR2 FQNEAQ. The length of the CDR3 is 15 residues.

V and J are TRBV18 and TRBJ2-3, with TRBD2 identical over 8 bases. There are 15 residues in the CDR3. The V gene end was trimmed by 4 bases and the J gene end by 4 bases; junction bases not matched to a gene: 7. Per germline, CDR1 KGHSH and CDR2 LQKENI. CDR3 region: CASSRTGLVPDTQYF. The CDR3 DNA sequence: TGTGCCAGCTCACGTACGGGACTAGTTCCAGATACGCAGTATTTT.